This passage covers 4 T cell receptor beta chains from one sample sequenced in a study of immune evolution from preneoplasia to lung adenocarcinoma. Sequenced by immunoSEQ multiplex PCR; TCRdb stores in-frame clones only, minus some. The sample shows approximately 15,000 clones, approximately 85% of them seen only once. Sequences were obtained from FFPE lung adenocarcinoma in situ tissue. The receptors stem from a donor at least 70 years old with lung adenocarcinoma.

The V gene is TRBV4-2, the J gene TRBJ2-7, with 7 bases that match TRBD1. The CDR3 length is 13 residues. Germline CDR1 LGHNA, CDR2 YNFKEQ. J lost 0 bases, V lost 4 bases, and 0 bases had no gene match. The CDR3 region has the DNA TGTGCCAGCAGCCGGGACAGCTCCTACGAGCAGTACTTC. It specifies CASSRDSSYEQYF.

V is TRBV11-3 and J is TRBJ2-1, with D possibly TRBD2 on 6 matching bases. The CDR3 spans 15 residues. The V end lost 5 bases, the J end lost 1 base, and 12 bases lay between the germline ends. Germline V gene lookup returns CDR1 SGHNT and CDR2 YENEEA. CDR3 nucleotides: TGTGCCAGCAGCCTTGGCGGGGTTTCCTACAATGAGCAGTTCTTC. Translation gives CASSLGGVSYNEQFF. The full variable domain, with the rest looked up from reference TRBV11-3 and TRBJ2-1, is EAGVVQSPRYKIIEKKQPVAFWCNPISGHNTLYWYLQNLGQGPELLIRYENEEAVDDSQLPKDRFSAERLKGVDSTLKIQPAELGDSAVYLCASSLGGVSYNEQFFGPGTRLTVL.

This chain connects TRBV6-1 to TRBJ1-1; D call uncertain. The CDR3 has 11 residues. The germline V gene has CDR1 MNHNS and CDR2 SASEGT. Trimming took 10 bases from V and 4 from J, leaving 10 bases between them. The CDR3 DNA follows: TGTGCCACCTCGGAGTTCACTGAAGCTTTCTTT. The encoded protein is CATSEFTEAFF.

The chain combines TRBV4-3 with TRBJ2-1, with 7 bases identical to TRBD2. With 3 bases clipped from V and 7 bases from J, the junction kept 9 bases outside the gene matches. The length of the CDR3 is 15 residues. Germline assignment: CDR1 LGHNA and CDR2 YSLEER. CDR3 in DNA: TGCGCCAGCAGCCACGCGGGAGCAGGCTCAAATGAGCAGTTCTTC. This gives the protein CASSHAGAGSNEQFF.